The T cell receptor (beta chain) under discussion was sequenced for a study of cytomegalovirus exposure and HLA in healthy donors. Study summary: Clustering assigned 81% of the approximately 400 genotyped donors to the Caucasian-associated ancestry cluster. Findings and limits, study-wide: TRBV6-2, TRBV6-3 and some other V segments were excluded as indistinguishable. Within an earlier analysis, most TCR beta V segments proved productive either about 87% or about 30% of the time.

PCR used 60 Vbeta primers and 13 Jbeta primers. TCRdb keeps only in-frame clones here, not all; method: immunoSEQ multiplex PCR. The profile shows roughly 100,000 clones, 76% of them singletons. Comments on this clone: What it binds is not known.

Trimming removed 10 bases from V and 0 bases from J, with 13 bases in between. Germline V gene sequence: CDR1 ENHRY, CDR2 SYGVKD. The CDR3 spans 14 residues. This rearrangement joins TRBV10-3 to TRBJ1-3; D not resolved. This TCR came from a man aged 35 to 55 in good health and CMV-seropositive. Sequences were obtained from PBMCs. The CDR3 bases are TGTGCCACCCAGACTGATTTCTCTGGAAACACCATATATTTT. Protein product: CATQTDFSGNTIYF.